The present entry profiles one T cell receptor beta chain with its context. No cognate antigen has been identified for it. There are no base qualities to consult, and no much larger clone falls within one base. The time point tag for this specimen amounts to: about 28 days (+/-7) after the second vaccine dose. AZD1222 recipients given second doses at about 4 weeks or at about 12 weeks were pooled, since spike-specific TCR depth and breadth were not found to differ between the two schedules. Vaccinee samples came from UK trials COV001 and COV002, including a single-blind randomized controlled phase 2/3 trial of AZD1222 (ChAdOx1 nCoV-19) in healthy adults. For TCRbeta chain sequencing, PBMC samples from trial participants were taken at day 0 and at day 28 after the second dose. This sample stems from a study of T cell responses to AZD1222 COVID-19 vaccine (dated by TCRdb to about 2021). In the study overall: TCR sequencing covered about 230 trial participants: 207 given two doses of AZD1222 and some 25 given two doses of MenACWY control vaccine. Enrollment into the trials was organized by age into subgroups of 18-55, 56-69 and 70-plus years, and those subgroups contained 148, 28 and 57 TCR-sequenced participants, respectively.

The CDR3 regions of human TCRbeta chains were analyzed by immunosequencing. On the authors' methods: Repertoire TCRs were checked for matches against a reference library of SARS-CoV-2-specific TCRs that had been generated using the MIRA antigen-specificity platform. Breadth meant the fraction of unique TCRs that were SARS-CoV-2-associated, whereas depth meant the fraction of total T cells that were SARS-CoV-2-associated. Using the MIRA data, every spike-specific TCR was mapped to the spike region that the TCR reacted to and assigned to either a CD4 or a CD8 class. Log10-transformed breadth and depth values were compared by one-way ANOVA with Sidak's multiple comparisons tests. Held by TCRdb, this immuneACCESS table contains in-frame sequences only and omits some clones. Under half of the omission traces to an unresolved V gene where checked; the cause of the rest is unknown. The V and J calls and clone size come from that table; D and trimming were worked out from the DNA. The sample yields some 170,000 clones; approximately 91% were counted once. About 1.8% of the sample rests with the top ten.

Broad study findings and their caveats: After two AZD1222 doses, both the breadth and the depth of spike-specific TCRs were significantly higher than at day 0 and than in MenACWY recipients. Reportedly, close to half of the unique spike-specific TCRs recognized epitopes lying outside the regions that are mutated in the B.1.351 and B.1.1.7 variants. Participants were mostly white British and included more females than males, and it was suggested by the authors that clonal diversity may have been underestimated. The vaccine-associated CD4 TCRs covered the entire spike protein, and the dominant responses fell in regions 160-218 and 743-854. Because no day 14 peak-response samples were available, the repertoires could be characterized only after the peak T cell response. Conclusions about previously exposed vaccinees are limited because only five or six AZD1222 recipients were SARS-CoV-2 seropositive at baseline. The 56-69-year group was small, and its depth increase did not reach significance, likely because of low power.

This sequence was found in an adult who received the AZD1222 COVID-19 vaccine. The sequences come from peripheral blood, collected 28 days after the second AZD1222 dose.

The DNA reads as follows: TGTGCCAGCAACCAGAAAGCGGGAGGGGGTACTGAAGCTTTCTTT. This encodes CASNQKAGGGTEAFF. This chain joins TRBV11-2 to TRBJ1-1; TRBD1 is a possible D gene, resting on 6 matching bases. CDR1 SGHAT and CDR2 FQNNGV are derived from the germline V gene. Including the terminal cysteine and phenylalanine, the CDR3 comprises 15 residues. The read is trimmed to its CDR3 DNA, 45 bases read in frame from base 1. The V end loses 7 bases and the J end loses 5 bases, and a stretch of 20 bases separates them.